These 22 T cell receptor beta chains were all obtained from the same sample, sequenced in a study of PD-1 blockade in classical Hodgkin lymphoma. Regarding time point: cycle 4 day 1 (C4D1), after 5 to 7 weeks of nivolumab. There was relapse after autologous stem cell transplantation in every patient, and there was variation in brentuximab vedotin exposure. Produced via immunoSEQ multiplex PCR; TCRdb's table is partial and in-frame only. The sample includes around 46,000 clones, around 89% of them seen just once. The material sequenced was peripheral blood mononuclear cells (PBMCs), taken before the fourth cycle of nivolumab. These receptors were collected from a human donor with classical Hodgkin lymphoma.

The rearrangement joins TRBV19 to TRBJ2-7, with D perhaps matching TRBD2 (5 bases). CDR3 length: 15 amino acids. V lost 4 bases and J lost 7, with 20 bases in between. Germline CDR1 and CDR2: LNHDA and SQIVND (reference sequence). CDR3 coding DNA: TGTGCCAGTAGTACACGACCGAGAGGTGGAGGAGAGCAGTACTTC. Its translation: CASSTRPRGGGEQYF.

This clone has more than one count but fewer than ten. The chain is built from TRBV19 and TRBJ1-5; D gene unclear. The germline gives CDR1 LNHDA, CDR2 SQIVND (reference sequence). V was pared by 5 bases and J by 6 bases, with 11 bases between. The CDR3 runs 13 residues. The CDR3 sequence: CASSSTPGQPQHF. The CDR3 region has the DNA TGTGCCAGTAGTTCAACCCCCGGTCAGCCCCAGCATTTT.

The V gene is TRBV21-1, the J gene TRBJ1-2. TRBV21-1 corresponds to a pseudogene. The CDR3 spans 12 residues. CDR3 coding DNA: TGTGCCAGCAGCAAGAAGGACTATGGCTACACCTTC. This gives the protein CASSKKDYGYTF.

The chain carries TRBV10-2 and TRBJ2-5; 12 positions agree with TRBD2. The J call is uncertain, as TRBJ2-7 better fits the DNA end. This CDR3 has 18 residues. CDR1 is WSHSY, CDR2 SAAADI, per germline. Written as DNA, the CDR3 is TGCGCCAGCAGACCAAGACTAGCGGGAGATATTAGCTCCTACGAGCAGTACTTC. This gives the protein CASRPRLAGDISSYEQYF.

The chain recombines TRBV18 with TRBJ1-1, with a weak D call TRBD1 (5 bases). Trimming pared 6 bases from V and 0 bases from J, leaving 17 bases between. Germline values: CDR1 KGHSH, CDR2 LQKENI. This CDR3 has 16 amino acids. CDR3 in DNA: TGTGCCAGCTCGATCTTCGACAGTACCATGAACACTGAAGCTTTCTTT. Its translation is CASSIFDSTMNTEAFF.

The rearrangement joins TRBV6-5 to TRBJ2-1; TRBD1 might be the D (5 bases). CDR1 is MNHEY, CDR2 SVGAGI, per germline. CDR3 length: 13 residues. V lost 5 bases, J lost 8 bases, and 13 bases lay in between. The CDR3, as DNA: TGTGCCAGCAGTCTCAAACAGGACGATGAGCAGTTCTTC. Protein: CASSLKQDDEQFF.

CDR3 sequence: CASSIGGRWTDTQYF. The CDR3 nucleotides are TGTGCCAGTAGTATAGGCGGTAGGTGGACAGATACGCAGTATTTT. J is TRBJ2-3 and V is TRBV19, with no clear D. This CDR3 region has 15 residues. Trimming cost V 1 base and J 3 bases, with 11 bases left between them. From germline, CDR1 is LNHDA and CDR2 SQIVND (reference sequence). Using reference TRBV19 and TRBJ2-3 for the parts outside the CDR3, the full variable domain is DGGITQSPKYLFRKEGQNVTLSCEQNLNHDAMYWYRQDPGQGLRLIYYSQIVNDFQKGDIAEGYSVSREKKESFPLTVTSAQKNPTAFYLCASSIGGRWTDTQYFGPGTRLTVL.

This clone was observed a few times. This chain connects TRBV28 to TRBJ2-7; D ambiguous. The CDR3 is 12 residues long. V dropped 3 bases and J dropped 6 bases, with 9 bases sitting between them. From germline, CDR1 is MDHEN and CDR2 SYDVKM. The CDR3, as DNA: TGTGCCAGCAGTTTCAGGCCGGCCGAGCAGTACTTC. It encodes CASSFRPAEQYF.

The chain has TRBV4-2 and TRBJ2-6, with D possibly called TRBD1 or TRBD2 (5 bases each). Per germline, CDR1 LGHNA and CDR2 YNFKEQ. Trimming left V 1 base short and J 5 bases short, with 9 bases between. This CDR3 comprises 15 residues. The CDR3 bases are TGTGCCAGCAGCCAAGTGGGGGATCGGGCCAACGTCCTGACTTTC. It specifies CASSQVGDRANVLTF.

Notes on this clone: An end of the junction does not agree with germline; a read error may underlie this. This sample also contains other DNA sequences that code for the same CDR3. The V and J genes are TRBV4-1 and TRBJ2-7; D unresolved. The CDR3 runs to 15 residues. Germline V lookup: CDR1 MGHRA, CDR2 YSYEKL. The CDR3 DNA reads TGCGCCAGCAGCCATTTGTCTATCCAACCCTACGAGCAATACTTC. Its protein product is CASSHLSIQPYEQYF.

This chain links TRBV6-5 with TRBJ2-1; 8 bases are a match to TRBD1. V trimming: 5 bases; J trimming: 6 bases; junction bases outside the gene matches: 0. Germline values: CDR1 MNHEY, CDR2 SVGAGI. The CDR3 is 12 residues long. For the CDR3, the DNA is TGTGCCAGCAGTCAGGGGGCCAATGAGCAGTTCTTC. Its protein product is CASSQGANEQFF.

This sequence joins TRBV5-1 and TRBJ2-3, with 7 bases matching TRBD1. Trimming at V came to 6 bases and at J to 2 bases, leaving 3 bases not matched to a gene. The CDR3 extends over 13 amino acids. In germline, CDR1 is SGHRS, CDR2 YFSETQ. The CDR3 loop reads CASKTGATDTQYF. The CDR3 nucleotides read TGCGCCAGCAAAACAGGGGCCACAGATACGCAGTATTTT. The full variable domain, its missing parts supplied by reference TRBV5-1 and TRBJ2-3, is KAGVTQTPRYLIKTRGQQVTLSCSPISGHRSVSWYQQTPGQGLQFLFEYFSETQRNKGNFPGRFSGRQFSNSRSEMNVSTLELGDSALYLCASKTGATDTQYFGPGTRLTVL.

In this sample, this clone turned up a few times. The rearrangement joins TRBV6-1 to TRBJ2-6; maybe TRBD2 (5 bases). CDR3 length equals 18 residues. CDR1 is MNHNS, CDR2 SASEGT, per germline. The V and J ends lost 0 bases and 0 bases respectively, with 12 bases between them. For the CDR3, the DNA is TGTGCCAGCAGTGAAGCGGTTCTTGGACTCTCTGGGGCCAACGTCCTGACTTTC. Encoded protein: CASSEAVLGLSGANVLTF.

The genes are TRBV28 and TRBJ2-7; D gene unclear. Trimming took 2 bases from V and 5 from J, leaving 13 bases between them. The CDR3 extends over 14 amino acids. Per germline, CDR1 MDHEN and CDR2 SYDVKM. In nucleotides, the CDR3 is TGTGCCAGCAGTTTACGGGCAGGTGCTCACGAGCAGTACTTC. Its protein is CASSLRAGAHEQYF. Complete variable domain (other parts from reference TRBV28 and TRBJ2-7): DVKVTQSSRYLVKRTGEKVFLECVQDMDHENMFWYRQDPGLGLRLIYFSYDVKMKEKGDIPEGYSVSREKKERFSLILESASTNQTSMYLCASSLRAGAHEQYFGPGTRLTVT.

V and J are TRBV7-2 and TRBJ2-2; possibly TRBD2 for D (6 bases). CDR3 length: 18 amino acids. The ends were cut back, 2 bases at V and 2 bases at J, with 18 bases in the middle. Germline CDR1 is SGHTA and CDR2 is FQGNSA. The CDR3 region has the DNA TGTGCCAGCAGCTTACCCCGGGGGACCTCAGGCAACACCGGGGAGCTGTTTTTT. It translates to CASSLPRGTSGNTGELFF.

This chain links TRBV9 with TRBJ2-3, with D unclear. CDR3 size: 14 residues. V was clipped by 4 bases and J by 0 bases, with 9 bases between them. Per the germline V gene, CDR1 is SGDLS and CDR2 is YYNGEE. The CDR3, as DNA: TGTGCCAGCAGCTTACCGACTAGCACAGATACGCAGTATTTT. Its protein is CASSLPTSTDTQYF.

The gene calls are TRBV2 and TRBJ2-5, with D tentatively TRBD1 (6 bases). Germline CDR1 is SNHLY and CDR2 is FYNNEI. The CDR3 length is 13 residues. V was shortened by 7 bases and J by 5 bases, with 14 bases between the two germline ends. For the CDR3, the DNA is TGTGCCAGCAACTACAGGGAACACGAGACCCAGTACTTC. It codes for CASNYREHETQYF.

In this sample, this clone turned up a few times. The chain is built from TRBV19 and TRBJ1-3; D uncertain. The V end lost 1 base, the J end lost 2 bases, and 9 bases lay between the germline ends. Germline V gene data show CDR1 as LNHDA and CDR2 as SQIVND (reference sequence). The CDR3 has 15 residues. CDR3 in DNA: TGTGCCAGTAGTATAGGTAGCGGAACTGGAAACACCATATATTTT. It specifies CASSIGSGTGNTIYF.

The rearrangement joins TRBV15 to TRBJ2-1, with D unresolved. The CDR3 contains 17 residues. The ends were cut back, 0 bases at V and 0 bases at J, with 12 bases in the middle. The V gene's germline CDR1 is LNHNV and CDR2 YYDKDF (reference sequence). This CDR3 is CATSRDTVAFSYNEQFF. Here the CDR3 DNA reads TGTGCCACCAGCAGAGACACCGTAGCATTCTCCTACAATGAGCAGTTCTTC.

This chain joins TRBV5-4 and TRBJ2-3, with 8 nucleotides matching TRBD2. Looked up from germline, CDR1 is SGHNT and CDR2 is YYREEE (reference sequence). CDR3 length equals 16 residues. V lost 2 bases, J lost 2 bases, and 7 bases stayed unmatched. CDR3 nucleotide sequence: TGTGCCAGCAGCTTCCAAGCGGGAGTCCTCACAGATACGCAGTATTTT. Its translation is CASSFQAGVLTDTQYF. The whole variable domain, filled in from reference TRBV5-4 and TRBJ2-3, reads ETGVTQSPTHLIKTRGQQVTLRCSSQSGHNTVSWYQQALGQGPQFIFQYYREEENGRGNFPPRFSGLQFPNYSSELNVNALELDDSALYLCASSFQAGVLTDTQYFGPGTRLTVL.

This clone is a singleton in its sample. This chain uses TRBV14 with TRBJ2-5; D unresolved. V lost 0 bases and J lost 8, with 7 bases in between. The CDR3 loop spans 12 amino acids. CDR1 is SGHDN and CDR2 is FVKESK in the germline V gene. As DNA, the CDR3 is TGTGCCAGCAGCCAAGATTTCGCAACCCAGTACTTC. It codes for CASSQDFATQYF. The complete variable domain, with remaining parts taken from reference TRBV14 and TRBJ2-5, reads EAGVTQFPSHSVIEKGQTVTLRCDPISGHDNLYWYRRVMGKEIKFLLHFVKESKQDESGMPNNRFLAERTGGTYSTLKVQPAELEDSGVYFCASSQDFATQYFGPGTRLLVL.

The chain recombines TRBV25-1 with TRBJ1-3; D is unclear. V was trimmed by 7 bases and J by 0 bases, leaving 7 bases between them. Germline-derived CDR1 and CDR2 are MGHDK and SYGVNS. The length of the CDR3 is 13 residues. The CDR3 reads CASTKGSGNTIYF. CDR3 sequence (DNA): TGTGCCAGCACCAAGGGCTCTGGAAACACCATATATTTT.